Sequencing of this T cell receptor (beta chain) was carried out in a study of chemoradiotherapy in HPV16-positive cancers. In the study overall: A couple of HPV16-positive patients' cells yielded candidate HPV-specific clones and common motifs.

Repeated repertoire sampling spanned the course of chemoradiotherapy. Notes on the study in general: Candidate HPV-specific clones and E7-related TCR motifs grew in tumor during treatment. The functional HPV-specific definition rests on just a couple of HPV16-positive patients.

V was cut by 8 bases and J by 6 bases, with 14 bases left in between. This CDR3 is 13 amino acids long. The germline gives CDR1 SGHNT, CDR2 YENEEA. In the case of this clone: Its specificity is unknown.

Assay used: immunoSEQ multiplex PCR; TCRdb lists only in-frame clones, some missing. The sample lists roughly 30,000 clones; approximately 90% were seen once. The clonotype was recovered from a human donor with HPV-associated anogenital cancer. The material was blood, obtained from a patient who underwent chemoradiotherapy. The chain links TRBV11-3 to TRBJ2-1; perhaps TRBD1 as D (6 bases). The CDR3 is CASCYHRANEQFF. CDR3 DNA sequence: TGTGCCAGCTGCTATCACAGGGCCAATGAGCAGTTCTTC. The full variable domain, with the rest looked up from reference TRBV11-3 and TRBJ2-1, is EAGVVQSPRYKIIEKKQPVAFWCNPISGHNTLYWYLQNLGQGPELLIRYENEEAVDDSQLPKDRFSAERLKGVDSTLKIQPAELGDSAVYLCASCYHRANEQFFGPGTRLTVL.